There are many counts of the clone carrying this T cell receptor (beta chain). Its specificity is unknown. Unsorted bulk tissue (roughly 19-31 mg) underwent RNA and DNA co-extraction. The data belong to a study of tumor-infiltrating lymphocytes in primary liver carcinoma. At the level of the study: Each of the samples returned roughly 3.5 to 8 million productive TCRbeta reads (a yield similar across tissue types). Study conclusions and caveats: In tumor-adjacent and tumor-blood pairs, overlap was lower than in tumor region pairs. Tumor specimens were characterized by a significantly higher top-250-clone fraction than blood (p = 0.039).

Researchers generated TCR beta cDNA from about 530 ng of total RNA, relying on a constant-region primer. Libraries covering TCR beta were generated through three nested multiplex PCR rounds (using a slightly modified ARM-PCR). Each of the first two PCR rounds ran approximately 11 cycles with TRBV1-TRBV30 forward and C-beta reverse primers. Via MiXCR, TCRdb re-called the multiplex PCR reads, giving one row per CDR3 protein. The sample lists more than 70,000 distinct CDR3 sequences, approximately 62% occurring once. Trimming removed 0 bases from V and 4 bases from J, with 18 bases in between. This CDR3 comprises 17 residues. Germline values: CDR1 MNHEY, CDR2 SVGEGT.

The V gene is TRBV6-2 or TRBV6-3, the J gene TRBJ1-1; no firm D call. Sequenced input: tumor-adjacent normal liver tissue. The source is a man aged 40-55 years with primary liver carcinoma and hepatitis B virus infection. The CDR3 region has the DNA TGTGCCAGCAGTTACTCGATTCTAACTGCGGGAAGCACTGAAGCTTTCTTT. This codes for CASSYSILTAGSTEAFF.